The 28 T cell receptor beta chains presented below share a single source sample, sequenced in a study of OX40 agonist ivuxolimab in advanced cancers. The method was immunoSEQ multiplex PCR; TCRdb's version includes in-frame clones alone and lacks a portion of them. The sample records around 31,000 clones, roughly 88% being singletons. Material: CD4+ or CD8+ T cells sorted from blood, obtained in a trial of the OX40 agonist ivuxolimab. All receptors come from an adult with an advanced solid tumor such as melanoma, head and neck, liver or kidney cancer.

The gene calls are TRBV10-3 and TRBJ2-3, with D perhaps TRBD1 (6 bases). The V end lost 2 bases, the J end lost 0 bases, and 6 bases lay between the germline ends. Per germline, CDR1 ENHRY and CDR2 SYGVKD. The CDR3 spans 14 residues. CDR3 loop: CAISEGQSTDTQYF. As DNA, the CDR3 is TGTGCCATCAGTGAGGGACAGAGCACAGATACGCAGTATTTT.

The chain uses TRBV6-5 and TRBJ2-3; TRBD2 is a possible D gene (7 bases). Germline V gene sequence: CDR1 MNHEY, CDR2 SVGAGI. The CDR3 runs to 15 residues. Trimming took off 0 bases at V and 4 bases at J, with 11 bases between the two ends. In DNA form, the CDR3 reads TGTGCCAGCAGTTACTCGGGGGGGCGGTCAGATACGCAGTATTTT. The encoded protein is CASSYSGGRSDTQYF.

The chain couples TRBV29-1 to TRBJ1-3; 8 bases map to TRBD1. The germline V gene encodes CDR1 SQVTM and CDR2 ANQGSEA. The ends lost 6 bases at V and 3 bases at J; junction bases unmatched: 4. The CDR3 covers 13 residues. CDR3 nucleotide sequence: TGCAGCGTCCTGACAGGGGATGGAAACACCATATATTTT. It codes for CSVLTGDGNTIYF.

This CDR3 reads CASSFSVGSSYEQYF. In DNA form, the CDR3 reads TGTGCCAGCAGCTTCTCCGTGGGGAGCTCCTACGAGCAGTACTTC. The J gene is TRBJ2-7, the V gene TRBV5-6; tentative D call: TRBD2 (5 bases). Germline assignment: CDR1 SGHDT and CDR2 YYEEEE. The CDR3 length is 15 residues. V shed 2 bases and J shed 0 bases, with 12 bases lying between them.

This chain uses TRBV11-2 with TRBJ2-7; D uncertain. The CDR3 is made up of 11 amino acids. Germline CDR1 reads SGHAT; CDR2 reads FQNNGV. V was shortened by 5 bases and J by 3 bases, with 5 bases between the two germline ends. This CDR3 reads CASSTHYEQYF. The DNA for the CDR3 is TGTGCCAGCAGCACCCACTACGAGCAGTACTTC.

J is TRBJ2-3 and V is TRBV7-6, with D perhaps matching TRBD1 (6 bases). V lost 1 base and J lost 3, with 17 bases in between. CDR1 and CDR2 (germline): SGHVS, FNYEAQ. CDR3 length: 17 amino acids. The CDR3 spells CASSLVGAPPLTDTQYF. CDR3 DNA sequence: TGTGCCAGCAGCTTAGTGGGGGCCCCGCCGCTTACAGATACGCAGTATTTT.

V is TRBV19 and J is TRBJ1-2; TRBD1 might be the D (5 bases). Germline values: CDR1 LNHDA, CDR2 SQIVND (reference sequence). V lost 3 bases, J lost 4 bases, and 6 bases lay in between. The CDR3 loop spans 12 amino acids. The CDR3 DNA is TGTGCCAGTAGTATGGGGGGCTATGGCTACACCTTC. Its translation: CASSMGGYGYTF.

V usage is TRBV7-9 and J usage is TRBJ2-3; no clear D. CDR3 length: 11 amino acids. The V gene lost 0 bases and the J gene lost 14 bases, with 9 bases spanning the gap. The germline CDR1 and CDR2 sequences are SEHNR and FQNEAQ (reference sequence). The CDR3 spells CASSLAGFRYF. The CDR3 coding sequence is TGTGCCAGCAGCTTAGCGGGGTTTAGGTATTTT.

This sequence joins TRBV7-8 and TRBJ2-1; 9 bases are shared with TRBD2. The V gene's germline CDR1 is SGHVS and CDR2 FQNEAQ. V lost 1 base to trimming and J lost 9 bases; unmatched junction nucleotides: 7. The CDR3 covers 15 residues. The CDR3 here is CASSLDGGGAVEQFF. The CDR3 DNA reads TGTGCCAGCAGCTTAGACGGCGGGGGGGCCGTTGAGCAGTTCTTC.

The rearrangement uses TRBV5-4 and TRBJ1-3; D remains unclear. CDR1 and CDR2 (germline): SGHNT, YYREEE (reference sequence). The V and J ends lost 2 bases and 0 bases respectively, with 6 bases between them. This CDR3 is built from 14 residues. As DNA, the CDR3 is TGTGCCAGCAGCTTCCGTAGCTCTGGAAACACCATATATTTT. As protein: CASSFRSSGNTIYF.

The genes are TRBV4-3 and TRBJ1-2; D is unclear. CDR1 is LGHNA, CDR2 YSLEER, per germline. CDR3 size: 19 residues. V was cut by 5 bases and J by 2 bases, with 27 bases left in between. As DNA, the CDR3 is TGCGCCAGCAGCTCCACGATTGTCCTCGGGCCCTCGTCCAACTATGGCTACACCTTC. This encodes CASSSTIVLGPSSNYGYTF.

CDR3 bases: TGTGCCAGCAGCCAAGATTCATACGAATACAATGAGCAGTTCTTC. The encoded protein is CASSQDSYEYNEQFF. The gene calls are TRBV4-2 and TRBJ2-1; D remains unclear. The CDR3 length is 15 residues. Germline V CDR1 and CDR2: LGHNA, YNFKEQ. The V gene lost 0 bases and the J gene lost 4 bases, with 10 bases spanning the gap.

The gene calls are TRBV9 and TRBJ2-3, with D uncertain. Looked up from germline, CDR1 is SGDLS and CDR2 is YYNGEE. V lost 1 base and J 1 base, leaving 13 bases between the germline ends. This CDR3 contains 16 residues. CDR3 region: CASSVLGSPGTDTQYF. The CDR3 region has the DNA TGTGCCAGCAGCGTACTTGGCTCGCCGGGCACAGATACGCAGTATTTT.

This clone was counted once. CDR3 loop: CASSYGETQYF. DNA for the CDR3: TGTGCCAGCAGTTACGGGGAGACCCAGTACTTC. This chain links TRBV6-5 with TRBJ2-5; unclear D gene. CDR3 length: 11 amino acids. The V gene lost 2 bases and the J gene lost 5 bases, with 3 bases spanning the gap. Per germline, CDR1 MNHEY and CDR2 SVGAGI.

V is TRBV25-1 and J is TRBJ2-7; D remains ambiguous. Trimming stripped 3 bases from V and 3 bases from J, with 6 bases between. CDR1 MGHDK and CDR2 SYGVNS come from the germline V gene. This CDR3 comprises 12 residues. The CDR3 DNA sequence: TGTGCCAGCAGTGATCCGGGCTACGAGCAGTACTTC. Translation: CASSDPGYEQYF.

This chain uses TRBV7-8 with TRBJ1-2; D is uncertain. Trimming removed 3 bases at V and 4 bases at J, with 9 bases between. The germline V gene has CDR1 SGHVS and CDR2 FQNEAQ. The CDR3 totals 13 residues. The CDR3 sequence: CASSFTSSYGYTF. The CDR3 region has the DNA TGTGCCAGCAGCTTCACGTCGTCCTATGGCTACACCTTC. Complete variable domain (other parts from reference TRBV7-8 and TRBJ1-2): GAGVSQSPRYKVAKRGQDVALRCDPISGHVSLFWYQQALGQGPEFLTYFQNEAQLDKSGLPSDRFFAERPEGSVSTLKIQRTQQEDSAVYLCASSFTSSYGYTFGSGTRLTVV.

The chain has TRBV20-1 and TRBJ1-2; D is unresolved. This CDR3 is 11 amino acids long. Between the trimmed V and J ends, which lost 1 base and 4 bases, there was a span of 4 bases. CDR1 and CDR2 from the germline V gene are DFQATT and SNEGSKA (reference sequence). The CDR3 coding sequence is TGCAGTGCTAGAGGGGGCTATGGCTACACCTTC. Translated, it gives CSARGGYGYTF.

The chain recombines TRBV19 with TRBJ2-3; D perhaps matches TRBD2 (7 bases). V lost 7 bases and J lost 6, with 20 bases in between. The CDR3 length is 15 residues. Germline lookup yields CDR1 LNHDA and CDR2 SQIVND (reference sequence). The CDR3 coding sequence is TGTGCCAGTATCCCCCGGGGGGCAAGAGGGGATACGCAGTATTTT. This encodes CASIPRGARGDTQYF. Together with reference TRBV19 and TRBJ2-3, the CDR3 gives the full variable domain: DGGITQSPKYLFRKEGQNVTLSCEQNLNHDAMYWYRQDPGQGLRLIYYSQIVNDFQKGDIAEGYSVSREKKESFPLTVTSAQKNPTAFYLCASIPRGARGDTQYFGPGTRLTVL.

The chain uses TRBV4-1 and TRBJ1-6, with D maybe TRBD1 (5 bases). The germline CDR1 and CDR2 sequences are MGHRA and YSYEKL. V was shortened by 1 base and J by 9 bases, with 13 bases between the two germline ends. The CDR3 extends over 15 amino acids. For the CDR3, the DNA is TGCGCCAGCAGCCAAGTGAGCGCCGGGGGTTCACCCCTCCACTTT. Its translation is CASSQVSAGGSPLHF.

The chain uses TRBV2 and TRBJ2-1; 7 positions agree with TRBD1. This CDR3 region has 13 residues. Germline values: CDR1 SNHLY, CDR2 FYNNEI. V was pared by 7 bases and J by 4 bases, with 4 bases of the junction left unmatched. The DNA of the CDR3 is TGTGCCAGCAAGGGGACAGCATACAATGAGCAGTTCTTC. It translates to CASKGTAYNEQFF.

The rearrangement joins TRBV6-6 to TRBJ1-5; D is unclear. V lost 7 bases and J lost 4, with 11 bases in between. This CDR3 has 13 residues. Germline V gives CDR1 MNHNY, CDR2 SVGAGI (reference sequence). The CDR3 sequence: CASTGALNQPQHF. DNA for the CDR3: TGTGCCAGCACGGGAGCACTAAATCAGCCCCAGCATTTT.

The chain carries TRBV5-8 and TRBJ2-7; D is uncertain. V dropped 4 bases and J dropped 2 bases, with 16 bases sitting between them. This CDR3 contains 15 residues. CDR1 and CDR2 (germline): SGHTS, YDEGEE. DNA for the CDR3: TGTGCCAGCAGCCCAGAGCCGCTAACCACCTACGAGCAGTACTTC. This sequence encodes CASSPEPLTTYEQYF.

The J gene is TRBJ1-2, the V gene TRBV7-9; the D is unclear. V was cut by 10 bases and J by 2 bases, with 11 bases left in between. This CDR3 region has 12 residues. CDR1 is SEHNR and CDR2 is FQNEAQ in the germline V gene (reference sequence). The CDR3: CAMFDLNYGYTF. The CDR3 nucleotides are TGTGCCATGTTCGACCTAAACTATGGCTACACCTTC.

The chain combines TRBV5-3 with TRBJ1-4; TRBD1 agrees at 8 bases. TRBV5-3 is an ORF, and what it does is uncertain. The J segment lost 8 bases and the V segment lost 0 bases, leaving 9 bases of the junction unmatched. There are 16 residues in the CDR3. This CDR3 is CARSLASDRGSEKLFF. CDR3 nucleotide sequence: TGTGCCAGAAGCTTGGCCTCAGACAGGGGAAGCGAAAAACTGTTTTTT.

In its sample, this clone was seen once. The V gene is TRBV16, the J gene TRBJ1-2; 10 bases are a match to TRBD1. Germline CDR1 KGHSY, CDR2 FQNENV. This CDR3 has 16 amino acids. V was pared by 2 bases and J by 1 base, with 4 bases of the junction left unmatched. The CDR3 loop reads CASSQADRGLNYGYTF. The CDR3, as DNA: TGTGCCAGCAGCCAAGCTGACAGGGGGCTTAACTATGGCTACACCTTC.

V is TRBV5-1 and J is TRBJ2-1; a possible D gene is TRBD1 (5 bases). The V gene's germline CDR1 is SGHRS and CDR2 YFSETQ. The CDR3 consists of 13 residues. V shed 2 bases and J shed 3 bases, with 6 bases lying between them. DNA for the CDR3: TGCGCCAGCAGCTTCGACAGCTACAATGAGCAGTTCTTC. Translated: CASSFDSYNEQFF.

This clone was picked up one time. The chain employs TRBV11-2 and TRBJ1-3; TRBD1 aligns across 11 bases. This CDR3 is 16 amino acids long. The V segment lost 3 bases and the J segment 3 bases; nucleotides outside the gene matches: 4. Per the germline V gene, CDR1 is SGHAT and CDR2 is FQNNGV. CDR3 region: CASSLRTGGFGNTIYF. The CDR3, as DNA: TGTGCCAGCAGCTTGCGGACAGGGGGCTTTGGAAACACCATATATTTT.

V and J are TRBV9 and TRBJ2-5, with D unresolved. From germline, CDR1 is SGDLS and CDR2 YYNGEE. The CDR3 contains 13 residues. Trimming shortened V by 1 base and J by 5 bases, and 9 bases separated the two germline ends. This CDR3 reads CASSVSWLETQYF. The CDR3 DNA reads as TGTGCCAGCAGCGTATCATGGTTGGAGACCCAGTACTTC.